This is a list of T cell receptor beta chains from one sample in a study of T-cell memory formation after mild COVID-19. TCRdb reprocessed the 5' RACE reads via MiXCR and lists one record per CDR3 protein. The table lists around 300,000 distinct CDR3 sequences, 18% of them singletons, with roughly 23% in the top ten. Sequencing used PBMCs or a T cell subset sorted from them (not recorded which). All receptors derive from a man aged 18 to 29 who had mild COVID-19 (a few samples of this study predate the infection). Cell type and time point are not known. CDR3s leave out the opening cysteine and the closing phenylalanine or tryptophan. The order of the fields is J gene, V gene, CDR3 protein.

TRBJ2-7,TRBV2,ASSAVRREQY
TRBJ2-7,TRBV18,ASSPAAAYEQY
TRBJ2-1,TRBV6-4,ASSYSGGAWGEQF
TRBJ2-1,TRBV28,ASSTGQGSKRDEQF
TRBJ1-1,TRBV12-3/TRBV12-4,ASSPTGVSEAF
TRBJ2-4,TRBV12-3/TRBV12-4,ASSFAGARKNIQY
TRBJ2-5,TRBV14,ASSQGIDNIETQY
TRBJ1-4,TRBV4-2,ASSQDGYGGANEKLF
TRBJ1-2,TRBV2,ASSGVGEGAFYGYT
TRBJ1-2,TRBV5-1,ASSSSTGGRNGYT
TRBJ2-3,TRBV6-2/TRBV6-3,ASSHTLAGRDTQY
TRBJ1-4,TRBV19,ASSNRDRVREKLY
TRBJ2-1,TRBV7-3,ASSPLRDYNEQF
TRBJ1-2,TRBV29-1,SVETRQGQGYGYT